This T cell receptor beta chain was sequenced during a study of OX40 agonist ivuxolimab in advanced cancers. Overall study context: The patients got ivuxolimab, which is an agonistic anti-OX40 (CD134) antibody. Among those treated, three patients had partial responses, one with hepatocellular carcinoma and two with cutaneous melanoma. Study-level points and caveats: Antigen specificity of clonally expanded peripheral T cells was not established. The authors also found low normalized T-cell clonal expansion in some nonresponders.

TCRdb keeps only in-frame clones here, not all; method: immunoSEQ multiplex PCR. The sample lists roughly 110,000 clones, about nine tenths occurring once. Note on this clone: Its target is not known.

Per germline, CDR1 SNHLY and CDR2 FYNNEI. The CDR3 sequence is 12 residues long. Trimming removed 6 bases from V and 5 bases from J, with 10 bases in between. This clonotype originated in an adult with an advanced solid tumor such as melanoma, head and neck, liver or kidney cancer. The rearrangement links TRBV2 to TRBJ2-5; tentative D call: TRBD2 (5 bases). Source: CD4+ or CD8+ T cells sorted from blood, taken in a trial of the OX40 agonist ivuxolimab. CDR3 coding DNA: TGTGCCAGCAGCGGGGAGTCGGAGACCCAGTACTTC. It encodes CASSGESETQYF.